This TCR beta chain emerged from a study of T-cell memory formation after mild COVID-19. The CDR3 is made up of 14 amino acids. Germline loops: CDR1 GTSNPN, CDR2 SVGIG (reference sequence). J lost 4 bases, V lost 0 bases, and 5 bases had no gene match. TCRdb redid the calling of the 5' RACE reads with MiXCR, one entry per CDR3 protein. Of fewer than 450,000 distinct CDR3 sequences in the sample, around 24% are singletons; the top ten hold 7.5% to 10%. This chain joins TRBV30 and TRBJ2-5, with TRBD2 identical over 7 bases. Sequencing was done on a sample of PBMCs or a T cell subset sorted from them (not recorded which). The sequence came from an adult woman who had mild COVID-19 (a few samples of this study predate the infection). Cell type and time point are not known. The CDR3 here is CAWSVGRGRETQYF. The CDR3 nucleotides are TGTGCCTGGAGTGTAGGGAGGGGACGAGAGACCCAGTACTTC.